This T cell receptor beta chain was sequenced for a study of PD-1 blockade in mismatch repair-deficient tumors. In the study overall: All were previously treated, progressing patients with eleven to twelve mismatch repair-deficient cancer types.

Every patient had mismatch repair deficiency by PCR or immunohistochemistry. Only in-frame clones appear in the TCRdb table, and some are missing; sequencing was by immunoSEQ multiplex PCR. The data hold around 130,000 clones, with around nine tenths observed a single time. Trimming cost V 5 bases and J 3 bases, with 25 bases left between them. The CDR3 length is 18 residues. Germline V gives CDR1 SGHAT, CDR2 FQNNGV. The table lists this clone with a count of one. V usage is TRBV11-2 and J usage is TRBJ1-2, with D possibly being TRBD1 (5 bases). The sample consisted of peripheral blood, taken 70 to 73 weeks after starting pembrolizumab. The source is an adult with mismatch repair-deficient cancer. The CDR3 bases are TGTGCCAGCAGCGCTTTCCCATTCCCGAAGGACAATCACTATGGCTACACCTTC. It codes for CASSAFPFPKDNHYGYTF.